These T cell receptor beta chains were read from a single sample in a study of T cells in Graves' hyperthyroidism and ophthalmopathy. MiXCR was run by TCRdb on the multiplex PCR reads, yielding one entry per CDR3 protein. Among hundreds of thousands of distinct CDR3 sequences listed, roughly 14% were seen once. Sequencing was done on a sample of blood. These receptors were collected from a young man with Graves' ophthalmopathy. Both conserved end residues are part of each CDR3. Each record gives: CDR3 DNA, CDR3 protein, clone size, CDR3 length, J gene, V gene, D gene. A D gene is named only where the DNA matches it firmly. Clone size is not always given. Where it is, it says once, few, many or a class for expanded clones.

CDR3nt: TGTGCCAACAGCTTAAGTAGGGCCATAGTCTCCGAGCAGTACTTC; CDR3aa: CANSLSRAIVSEQYF; abundance: NA; len: 15; j_gene: TRBJ2-7; v_gene: TRBV13; d_gene: NA
CDR3nt: TGTGCCAGCAGTTGGAGGGGAAGGGCTCGGAGTCAGCCCCAGCATTTT; CDR3aa: CASSWRGRARSQPQHF; abundance: many; len: 16; j_gene: TRBJ1-5; v_gene: TRBV12-3/TRBV12-4; d_gene: NA
CDR3nt: TGTGCCAGCAGCTTAGCAGGCAGGCAAGAAGAGACCCAGTACTTC; CDR3aa: CASSLAGRQEETQYF; abundance: many; len: 15; j_gene: TRBJ2-5; v_gene: TRBV7-9; d_gene: NA
CDR3nt: TGTGCCAGCAGCTCGGGACAGGGCAACGGAAACACCATATATTTT; CDR3aa: CASSSGQGNGNTIYF; abundance: many; len: 15; j_gene: TRBJ1-3; v_gene: TRBV11-3; d_gene: TRBD1
CDR3nt: TGTGCCAGCAGACAACTAGCGGCCCCCTACAATGAGCAGTTCTTC; CDR3aa: CASRQLAAPYNEQFF; abundance: many; len: 15; j_gene: TRBJ2-1; v_gene: TRBV2; d_gene: TRBD2
CDR3nt: TGTGCCAGCAGCGAGACACGGACAGGGCCTAATGGCTACACCTTC; CDR3aa: CASSETRTGPNGYTF; abundance: many; len: 15; j_gene: TRBJ1-2; v_gene: TRBV3-1; d_gene: TRBD1
CDR3nt: TGTGCCAGCAGCCAAGAGTTGGGAACAAAACTGTTTTTT; CDR3aa: CASSQELGTKLFF; abundance: many; len: 13; j_gene: TRBJ1-4; v_gene: TRBV3-1; d_gene: NA
CDR3nt: TGTGCCAGCAGTGAATGGACAGGGGTGAGCTCCTACGAGCAGTACTTC; CDR3aa: CASSEWTGVSSYEQYF; abundance: many; len: 16; j_gene: TRBJ2-7; v_gene: TRBV6-1; d_gene: TRBD1
CDR3nt: TGCGCCAGCAGTCGAGACAGGGACGCGAGCACAGATACGCAGTATTTT; CDR3aa: CASSRDRDASTDTQYF; abundance: many; len: 16; j_gene: TRBJ2-3; v_gene: TRBV5-1; d_gene: TRBD1
CDR3nt: TGTGCCAGCAGCTTGAGGTTGGGGGCACAGGAAAAACTGTTTTTT; CDR3aa: CASSLRLGAQEKLFF; abundance: NA; len: 15; j_gene: TRBJ1-4; v_gene: TRBV5-8; d_gene: NA
CDR3nt: TGTGCCAGCAGGGATCAGGGGAGCAATCAGCCCCAGCATTTT; CDR3aa: CASRDQGSNQPQHF; abundance: many; len: 14; j_gene: TRBJ1-5; v_gene: TRBV7-8; d_gene: NA
CDR3nt: TGTGCCAGCAGTTCCCCATGGGGGGTAAATGGCTACACCTTC; CDR3aa: CASSSPWGVNGYTF; abundance: many; len: 14; j_gene: TRBJ1-2; v_gene: TRBV12-3/TRBV12-4; d_gene: NA
CDR3nt: TGTGCCAGCAGCCAAGTCGGCGTCGTGAACACTGAAGCTTTCTTT; CDR3aa: CASSQVGVVNTEAFF; abundance: many; len: 15; j_gene: TRBJ1-1; v_gene: TRBV3-1; d_gene: NA
CDR3nt: TGTGCCAGCTCACCAACACAAGACTCTGGAAACACCATATATTTT; CDR3aa: CASSPTQDSGNTIYF; abundance: many; len: 15; j_gene: TRBJ1-3; v_gene: TRBV18; d_gene: NA
CDR3nt: TGTGCCAGCAGCTCGGGCGGCAACTATGGCTACACCTTC; CDR3aa: CASSSGGNYGYTF; abundance: NA; len: 13; j_gene: TRBJ1-2; v_gene: TRBV7-9; d_gene: NA
CDR3nt: TGTGCCAGCTCACCACTAGCGGGAGGTCCTTCCGAGACCCAGTACTTC; CDR3aa: CASSPLAGGPSETQYF; abundance: NA; len: 16; j_gene: TRBJ2-5; v_gene: TRBV18; d_gene: TRBD2
CDR3nt: TGTGCCAGTAGTATGCTAACTTCCTACACCGGGGAGCTGTTTTTT; CDR3aa: CASSMLTSYTGELFF; abundance: NA; len: 15; j_gene: TRBJ2-2; v_gene: TRBV19; d_gene: NA
CDR3nt: TGTGCCAGCAGCCTGGGGGCTTGGGGGGTCACAGATACGCAGTATTTT; CDR3aa: CASSLGAWGVTDTQYF; abundance: many; len: 16; j_gene: TRBJ2-3; v_gene: TRBV5-6; d_gene: NA
CDR3nt: TGTGCCAGTACCCCCTGGGGAAGCGGGCAGGATACGCAGTATTTT; CDR3aa: CASTPWGSGQDTQYF; abundance: few; len: 15; j_gene: TRBJ2-3; v_gene: TRBV19; d_gene: NA
CDR3nt: TGCAGCGTTGAAGGTAACACTGAAGCTTTCTTT; CDR3aa: CSVEGNTEAFF; abundance: many; len: 11; j_gene: TRBJ1-1; v_gene: TRBV29-1; d_gene: NA
CDR3nt: TGTGCCAGCAGTTTTTTGGGGGACACAGATACGCAGTATTTT; CDR3aa: CASSFLGDTDTQYF; abundance: NA; len: 14; j_gene: TRBJ2-3; v_gene: TRBV12-3/TRBV12-4; d_gene: NA
CDR3nt: TGTGCCAGCAGCCCGAGCCGACTAGCGCCTGGGGGGGAGCTGTTTTTT; CDR3aa: CASSPSRLAPGGELFF; abundance: few; len: 16; j_gene: TRBJ2-2; v_gene: TRBV5-4; d_gene: TRBD2
CDR3nt: TGTGCCAGCAGCTTCGGAGGGCCAGGCACAGATACGCAGTATTTT; CDR3aa: CASSFGGPGTDTQYF; abundance: many; len: 15; j_gene: TRBJ2-3; v_gene: TRBV7-3; d_gene: NA
CDR3nt: TGTGCCAGCAGCTTGATCGGATACAATGAGCAGTTCTTC; CDR3aa: CASSLIGYNEQFF; abundance: many; len: 13; j_gene: TRBJ2-1; v_gene: TRBV11-3; d_gene: NA
CDR3nt: TGCAGTGCCCCAGCTGGCGGGGGCTACTCCTACGAGCAGTACTTC; CDR3aa: CSAPAGGGYSYEQYF; abundance: few; len: 15; j_gene: TRBJ2-7; v_gene: TRBV20-1; d_gene: NA
CDR3nt: TGCAGTGCTAGAGGGACGGTCGGCCCCTACGAGCAGTACTTC; CDR3aa: CSARGTVGPYEQYF; abundance: many; len: 14; j_gene: TRBJ2-7; v_gene: TRBV20-1; d_gene: NA
CDR3nt: TGTGCCAGCGGTTACAGTCGGAACACCATATATTTT; CDR3aa: CASGYSRNTIYF; abundance: NA; len: 12; j_gene: TRBJ1-3; v_gene: TRBV27; d_gene: NA
CDR3nt: TGTGCCAGCACCACAGGGTGGTTTGAGACTTTCTTT; CDR3aa: CASTTGWFETFF; abundance: many; len: 12; j_gene: TRBJ1-1; v_gene: TRBV28; d_gene: NA
CDR3nt: TGCGCCAGCAGTAGGTGGGGGGGCGACCAAGAGACCCAGTACTTC; CDR3aa: CASSRWGGDQETQYF; abundance: NA; len: 15; j_gene: TRBJ2-5; v_gene: TRBV5-1; d_gene: NA
CDR3nt: TGCAGCGTTGAGGGGCTGAAAGGCCAGGGGGCCACCTACGAGCAGTACTTC; CDR3aa: CSVEGLKGQGATYEQYF; abundance: few; len: 17; j_gene: TRBJ2-7; v_gene: TRBV29-1; d_gene: TRBD1
CDR3nt: TGTGCCGTCCCAAAGGGGGGACGGACCTACGAGCAGTACTTC; CDR3aa: CAVPKGGRTYEQYF; abundance: many; len: 14; j_gene: TRBJ2-7; v_gene: TRBV30; d_gene: NA